One T cell receptor beta chain is described in this entry. It lacks a known antigen. Per-nucleotide qualities are absent, and no much larger clonotype sits a single base away. The immunoSEQ Assay, a bias-controlled multiplex PCR, was used to amplify TCRbeta CDR3 regions from genomic DNA. The paper's data handling went like this. Within the assay, amplification of reference gene primers was used to estimate how many nucleated cells each sample contained. To quantify the absolute abundance of each unique TCRbeta CDR3 rearrangement, sequence reads were collapsed and filtered. For each sample, productive Simpson clonality was calculated as the square root of Simpson's diversity index over productive rearrangements. TCRdb carries this immuneACCESS record with in-frame sequences only. Its versions omit some clonotypes, under half of them owing to an unresolved V gene in the studies checked, with the rest unexplained. The V and J calls and clone size are taken from that table; D and trimming were inferred from the DNA. The sample has hundreds of thousands of clones on record, about 80% of them singletons. Around 2.5% of the sample goes to the ten largest clones.

The data belong to a study of blood T cell repertoires in COVID-19 (dated by TCRdb to about 2020). Regarding the complete study: Collaborator samples came from the United States, Italy and Spain and covered acute and convalescent phases of COVID-19. Where available, HLA class I and class II types were taken from metadata supplied by the sample provider and were not determined by assay-based typing. The prospective study material was composed of cDNA or gDNA derived from T cells, B-cell-depleted T cells, or PBMCs. The sample metadata nearly always contained a de-identified subject ID, COVID-19 status, age in years and sex. Samples came from the ongoing ImmuneRACE study (first 160 participants) plus 1,254 subjects from 6 global collaborators. Subjects who had been exposed to COVID-19, were actively infected with it, or had recovered from it provided the deeply sampled blood TCRbeta repertoires that made up the dataset. The repertoires were made available in a free public database intended to serve as a resource for research on the immune response to SARS-CoV-2. Points the paper makes about the study in general: How much clinical and demographic metadata was included differed by source and by participant, and the metadata was provided uncurated.

The CDR3 goes from the cysteine to the phenylalanine over 15 residues. Just the 45-base CDR3 DNA is kept, in frame starting at base 1. From a lookup of the germline V gene, CDR1 and CDR2 are SGHVS and FQNEAQ. The trim is 1 base for V and 5 bases for J, with a gap of 11 bases between the germline ends. Whole blood was collected in K2EDTA tubes by collaborating institutions according to the institutions' own protocols. For TCRbeta analysis, collaborators shipped samples in one of three forms: frozen whole blood, isolated PBMCs, or DNA extracted from either of those sample types. This TCR derives from a woman between 35 and 50 years old with active or convalescent COVID-19. Specimen: peripheral blood. The receptor chain draws on TRBV7-8 and TRBJ1-4; TRBD1 might be the D gene, on 6 matching bases. The nucleotide sequence reads TGTGCCAGCAGCTTAGACAGGGTTGCCAATGAAAAACTGTTTTTT. Translated, it gives CASSLDRVANEKLFF.